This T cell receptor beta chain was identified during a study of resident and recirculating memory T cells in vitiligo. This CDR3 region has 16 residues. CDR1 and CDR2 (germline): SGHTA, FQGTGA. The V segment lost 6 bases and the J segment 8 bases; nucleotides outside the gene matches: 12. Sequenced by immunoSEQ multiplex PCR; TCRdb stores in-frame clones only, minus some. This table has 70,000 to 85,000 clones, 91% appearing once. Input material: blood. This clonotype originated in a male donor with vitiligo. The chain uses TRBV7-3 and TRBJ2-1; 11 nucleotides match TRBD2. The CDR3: CASSPDHSGGGDEQFF. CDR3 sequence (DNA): TGTGCCAGCAGTCCCGACCATAGCGGGGGGGGTGATGAGCAGTTCTTC.